Listed below are T cell receptor beta chains from one sample, sequenced in a study of human T cells and chemical hapten exposure. From the RACE reads, TCRdb called clonotypes with MiXCR, one entry per CDR3 protein. The profile shows around 380,000 distinct CDR3 sequences, approximately 4.4% of them singletons. The specimen was whole blood, collected in connection with sensitization to the hapten diphenylcyclopropenone (DPC). The receptors were sampled from a woman aged 50 to 65 with alopecia areata. Some clones in this sample may be carry-over from other donors' samples. The CDR3 runs from the conserved cysteine through the conserved F or W. A D gene is named only where the DNA matches it firmly. Clone size, where shown, is once, few, many, or a class for clones that have expanded.

V gene	clone size	J gene	D gene	CDR3 protein	CDR3 DNA
TRBV12-3/TRBV12-4	many	TRBJ1-4	-	CASSSSGQNNEKLFF	TGTGCCAGCAGTTCCTCCGGACAGAATAATGAAAAACTGTTTTTT
TRBV11-2	many	TRBJ2-3	TRBD2	CASSLGTSATLSTDTQYF	TGTGCCAGCAGCTTAGGGACTAGCGCCACCTTAAGCACAGATACGCAGTATTTT
TRBV24-1	many	TRBJ2-7	TRBD2	CATRSGSSYEQYF	TGTGCCACCCGTAGCGGGAGCTCCTACGAGCAGTACTTC
TRBV27	many	TRBJ2-3	-	CASRSGALQDTQYF	TGTGCCAGCAGATCCGGGGCCCTACAAGATACGCAGTATTTT
TRBV20-1	-	TRBJ2-7	-	CSARPEGASGKQYF	TGCAGTGCTAGACCGGAAGGGGCCTCAGGCAAGCAGTACTTC
TRBV7-2	-	TRBJ1-5	-	CASSQDGLSNQPQHF	TGTGCCAGCAGCCAAGATGGTCTTAGCAATCAGCCCCAGCATTTT
TRBV5-1	many	TRBJ1-6	-	CASSLTGFSSGSPLHF	TGCGCCAGCAGCTTGACAGGGTTCTCCAGCGGTTCACCCCTCCACTTT
TRBV4-1	few	TRBJ1-2	-	CASSQVGKAPGYTF	TGCGCCAGCAGCCAAGTAGGGAAGGCCCCTGGCTACACCTTC
TRBV6-2/TRBV6-3	many	TRBJ2-3	-	CASRGPGDTQYF	TGTGCCAGCAGGGGGCCGGGGGATACGCAGTATTTT
TRBV11-2	few	TRBJ2-5	-	CASSPIGRGQQETQYF	TGTGCCAGCAGCCCAATAGGGCGGGGGCAGCAAGAGACCCAGTACTTC
TRBV20-1	-	TRBJ1-2	-	CSARPLRGSILSGYTF	TGCAGTGCCAGACCCCTACGGGGATCCATATTAAGTGGCTACACCTTC
TRBV7-9	many	TRBJ2-3	-	CASSLAGRDTQYF	TGTGCCAGCAGCTTAGCGGGGAGAGATACGCAGTATTTT
TRBV7-9	many	TRBJ2-2	TRBD2	CASSSSTGLGDLRNTGELFF	TGTGCCAGCAGCTCATCTACGGGACTAGGGGACCTTCGGAACACCGGGGAGCTGTTTTTT
TRBV20-1	-	TRBJ2-7	-	CSARRADKVYEQYF	TGCAGTGCTAGAAGGGCGGACAAAGTGTACGAGCAGTACTTC
TRBV7-6	-	TRBJ2-3	TRBD2	CASSLIAGLGTDTQYF	TGTGCCAGCAGCCTAATAGCGGGCCTTGGCACAGATACGCAGTATTTT
TRBV12-3/TRBV12-4	few	TRBJ2-3	TRBD2	CASTSGGNTDTQYF	TGTGCCAGCACCAGCGGGGGAAACACAGATACGCAGTATTTT
TRBV18	many	TRBJ2-6	-	CASSKDSLSGANVLTF	TGTGCCAGCTCCAAGGACTCCCTCTCTGGGGCCAACGTCCTGACTTTC
TRBV5-5	many	TRBJ1-5	TRBD1	CASSLTGAPQHF	TGTGCCAGCAGCTTGACAGGGGCGCCCCAGCATTTT
TRBV12-3/TRBV12-4	few	TRBJ1-1	-	CASSLWNTEAFF	TGTGCCAGCAGTTTATGGAACACTGAAGCTTTCTTT
TRBV10-3	many	TRBJ1-1	-	CAISESLRGRTKGTEAFF	TGTGCCATCAGTGAGTCCCTAAGGGGACGGACGAAGGGCACTGAAGCTTTCTTT
TRBV1	few	TRBJ1-5	-	CTSSQDERGGQPQHF	TGCACCAGCAGCCAAGATGAGAGAGGGGGTCAGCCCCAGCATTTT
TRBV20-1	many	TRBJ2-2	TRBD1	CSAGTGGSTGELFF	TGCAGTGCTGGGACAGGGGGTTCCACCGGGGAGCTGTTTTTT
TRBV29-1	many	TRBJ2-5	-	CSVETGFGTQYF	TGCAGCGTCGAAACGGGATTTGGGACCCAGTACTTC
TRBV6-5	many	TRBJ2-1	-	CASSYSRGRDNEQFF	TGTGCCAGCAGTTACTCCCGGGGGCGCGATAATGAGCAGTTCTTC
TRBV7-8	few	TRBJ2-1	TRBD2	CASSSNSGRNHNEQFF	TGTGCCAGCAGCTCCAATAGCGGGAGGAACCACAATGAGCAGTTCTTC
TRBV28	few	TRBJ2-1	TRBD2	CASSFEPSGRAGEQFF	TGTGCCAGCAGTTTTGAGCCCAGCGGGAGGGCCGGTGAGCAGTTCTTC
TRBV1	many	TRBJ2-3	-	CTSSQDLVAGACDTQYF	TGCACCAGCAGCCAAGATCTTGTAGCGGGAGCGTGCGATACGCAGTATTTT
TRBV4-2	many	TRBJ2-7	-	CASSQEGYEQYF	TGTGCCAGCAGCCAAGAGGGCTACGAGCAGTACTTC
TRBV28	many	TRBJ2-3	TRBD2	CASSYPGTSGTDTQYF	TGTGCCAGCAGTTACCCCGGGACTAGCGGCACAGATACGCAGTATTTT
TRBV7-8	few	TRBJ1-6	TRBD1	CASRAGTVNSPLHF	TGTGCCAGCAGGGCCGGGACAGTGAATTCACCCCTCCACTTT
TRBV6-2/TRBV6-3	many	TRBJ1-1	TRBD1	CASRVGQATEAFF	TGTGCCAGCAGAGTCGGACAGGCCACTGAAGCTTTCTTT
TRBV29-1	many	TRBJ1-5	-	CSVGRDKNQPQHF	TGCAGCGTTGGCCGGGACAAAAATCAGCCCCAGCATTTT
TRBV10-3	many	TRBJ2-1	TRBD1	CAISESTGGTYNEQFF	TGTGCCATCAGTGAGTCGACAGGGGGAACCTACAATGAGCAGTTCTTC
TRBV20-1	many	TRBJ1-1	-	CSAPQGATEAFF	TGCAGTGCTCCACAGGGAGCCACTGAAGCTTTCTTT
TRBV10-3	many	TRBJ1-2	-	CAINNPGKGRVGYTF	TGTGCCATCAACAACCCGGGGAAGGGAAGAGTCGGCTACACCTTC
TRBV12-3/TRBV12-4	many	TRBJ2-1	TRBD2	CASSPPGLALINEQFF	TGTGCCAGCAGCCCCCCGGGACTAGCGTTAATCAATGAGCAGTTCTTC
TRBV11-2	many	TRBJ2-1	TRBD2	CASSFSWTSGSNEQFF	TGTGCCAGCAGCTTTTCGTGGACTAGCGGTTCCAATGAGCAGTTCTTC
TRBV29-1	many	TRBJ1-1	-	CSTREVGVAEAFF	TGCAGCACCCGAGAAGTGGGTGTAGCTGAAGCTTTCTTT
TRBV3-1	many	TRBJ2-1	-	CASSQDGEGQNNEQFF	TGTGCCAGCAGCCAAGATGGCGAAGGGCAGAACAATGAGCAGTTCTTC
TRBV7-8	-	TRBJ1-4	-	CASSLTGANEKLFF	TGTGCCAGCAGCTTAACCGGAGCTAATGAAAAACTGTTTTTT
TRBV29-1	many	TRBJ1-5	-	CSVRVGTTTDSNQPQHF	TGCAGCGTTCGCGTTGGGACAACCACTGATAGCAATCAGCCCCAGCATTTT
TRBV12-3/TRBV12-4	few	TRBJ1-5	TRBD1	CASSLEGGEGQPQHF	TGTGCCAGCAGTTTGGAAGGGGGCGAGGGTCAGCCCCAGCATTTT
TRBV5-5	many	TRBJ2-5	TRBD1	CASSSSTGAFQETQYF	TGTGCCAGCAGCTCATCGACAGGGGCCTTCCAAGAGACCCAGTACTTC
TRBV29-1	many	TRBJ2-3	-	CSVPGILNSRTDTQYF	TGCAGCGTTCCAGGGATTCTCAACTCCCGCACAGATACGCAGTATTTT
TRBV10-3	-	TRBJ1-2	TRBD1	CAISLGTGDRRGYTF	TGTGCCATCAGTCTCGGGACAGGGGACAGAAGGGGCTACACCTTC
TRBV6-6	-	TRBJ2-5	-	CASSDTSQETQYF	TGTGCCAGCAGTGACACCTCCCAAGAGACCCAGTACTTC
TRBV5-1	-	TRBJ2-7	TRBD2	CASSSDSGRWYEQYF	TGCGCCAGCAGCTCTGATAGCGGGAGGTGGTACGAGCAGTACTTC
TRBV7-9	-	TRBJ2-7	TRBD2	CASSLKIAGDEQYF	TGTGCCAGCAGCTTGAAAATAGCGGGGGACGAGCAGTACTTC
TRBV12-5	many	TRBJ2-1	TRBD1	CASGTTRGRNEQFF	TGTGCTAGTGGAACGACGAGGGGGCGCAATGAGCAGTTCTTC
TRBV2	many	TRBJ1-6	TRBD1	CASSWTGGNSPLHF	TGTGCCAGCAGCTGGACAGGGGGTAATTCACCCCTCCACTTT
TRBV5-1	many	TRBJ1-1	-	CASSLSPENTEAFF	TGCGCCAGCAGCTTGTCCCCAGAGAACACTGAAGCTTTCTTT
TRBV5-1	few	TRBJ1-5	-	CASSSTIGADQPQHF	TGCGCCAGCAGCTCGACAATAGGGGCCGATCAGCCCCAGCATTTT
TRBV10-3	-	TRBJ2-7	-	CAISESQVYEQYF	TGTGCCATCAGTGAGTCACAGGTCTACGAGCAGTACTTC
TRBV6-5	many	TRBJ2-2	-	CASSYKSIGIGTGELFF	TGTGCCAGCAGTTACAAGAGCATCGGTATAGGGACCGGGGAGCTGTTTTTT
TRBV27	many	TRBJ1-1	-	CASSFTSTLNTEAFF	TGTGCCAGCAGTTTTACCAGTACCCTGAACACTGAAGCTTTCTTT